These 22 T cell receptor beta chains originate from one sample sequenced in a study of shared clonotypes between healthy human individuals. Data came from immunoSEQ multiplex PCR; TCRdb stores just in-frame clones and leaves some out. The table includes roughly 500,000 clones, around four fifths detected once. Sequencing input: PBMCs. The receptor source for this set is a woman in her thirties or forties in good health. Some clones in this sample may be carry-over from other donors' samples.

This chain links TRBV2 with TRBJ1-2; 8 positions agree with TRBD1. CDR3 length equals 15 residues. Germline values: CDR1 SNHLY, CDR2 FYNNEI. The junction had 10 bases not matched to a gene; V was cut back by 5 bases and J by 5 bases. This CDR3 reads CASSSGQGGIYGYTF. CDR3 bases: TGTGCCAGCAGTTCAGGACAGGGTGGGATTTATGGCTACACCTTC.

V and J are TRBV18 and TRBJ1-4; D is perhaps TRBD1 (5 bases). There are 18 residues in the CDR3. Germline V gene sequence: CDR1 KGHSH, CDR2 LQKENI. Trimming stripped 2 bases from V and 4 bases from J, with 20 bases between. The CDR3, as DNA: TGTGCCAGCTCACCAACGCCCGCGGGGCAGGGCGTTAATGAAAAACTGTTTTTT. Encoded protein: CASSPTPAGQGVNEKLFF.

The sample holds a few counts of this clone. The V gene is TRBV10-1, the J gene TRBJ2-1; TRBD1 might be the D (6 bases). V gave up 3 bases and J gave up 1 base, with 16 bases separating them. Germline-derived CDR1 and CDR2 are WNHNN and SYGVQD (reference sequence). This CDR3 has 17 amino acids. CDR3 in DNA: TGCGCCAGCAGTGAATCGAGACAGGAGACTTCCTACAATGAGCAGTTCTTC. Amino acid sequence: CASSESRQETSYNEQFF.

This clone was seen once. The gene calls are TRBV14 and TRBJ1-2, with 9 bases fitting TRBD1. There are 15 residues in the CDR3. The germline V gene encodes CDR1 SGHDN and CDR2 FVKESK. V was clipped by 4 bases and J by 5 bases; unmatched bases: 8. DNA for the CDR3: TGTGCCAGCAGCCCTTTCAGAGGACAGGGGTATGGCTACACCTTC. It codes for CASSPFRGQGYGYTF.

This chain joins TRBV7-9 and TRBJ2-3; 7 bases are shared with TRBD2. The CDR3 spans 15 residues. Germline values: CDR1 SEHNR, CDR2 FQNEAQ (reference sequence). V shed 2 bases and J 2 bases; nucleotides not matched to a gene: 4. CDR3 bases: TGTGCCAGCAGCTTACGTGGACTAGTCACAGATACGCAGTATTTT. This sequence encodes CASSLRGLVTDTQYF.

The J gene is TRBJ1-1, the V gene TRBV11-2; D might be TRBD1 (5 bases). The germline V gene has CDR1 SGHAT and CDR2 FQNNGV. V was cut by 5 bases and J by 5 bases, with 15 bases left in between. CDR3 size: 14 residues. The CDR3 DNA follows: TGTGCCAGCAGCCTCAGACAGTCCGAAACTGAAGCTTTCTTT. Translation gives CASSLRQSETEAFF.

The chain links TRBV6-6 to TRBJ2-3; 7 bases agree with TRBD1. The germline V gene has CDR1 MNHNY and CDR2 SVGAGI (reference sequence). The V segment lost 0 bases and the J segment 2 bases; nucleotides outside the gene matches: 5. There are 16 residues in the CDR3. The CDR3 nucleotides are TGTGCCAGCAGTTACTCGGGGACAGCGTACACAGATACGCAGTATTTT. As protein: CASSYSGTAYTDTQYF.

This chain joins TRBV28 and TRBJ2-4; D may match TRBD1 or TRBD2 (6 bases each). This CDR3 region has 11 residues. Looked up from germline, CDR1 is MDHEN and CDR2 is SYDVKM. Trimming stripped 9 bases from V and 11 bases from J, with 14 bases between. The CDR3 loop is CASSGARVQYF. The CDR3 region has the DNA TGTGCCAGTTCGGGGGCCCGGGTTCAGTACTTC.

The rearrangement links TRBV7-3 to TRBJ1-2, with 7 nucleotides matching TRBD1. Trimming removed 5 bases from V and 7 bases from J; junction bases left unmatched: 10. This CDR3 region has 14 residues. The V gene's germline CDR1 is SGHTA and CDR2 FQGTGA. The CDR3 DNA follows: TGTGCCAGCAGCAGCGCAGGGGGTCCTGGTGGCTACACCTTC. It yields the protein CASSSAGGPGGYTF.

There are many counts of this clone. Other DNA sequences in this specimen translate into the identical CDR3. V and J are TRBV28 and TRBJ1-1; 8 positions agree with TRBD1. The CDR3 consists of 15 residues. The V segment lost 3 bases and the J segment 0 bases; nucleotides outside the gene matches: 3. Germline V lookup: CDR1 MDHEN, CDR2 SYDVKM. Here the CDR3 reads CASSFRTGLNTEAFF. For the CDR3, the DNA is TGTGCCAGCAGTTTCAGGACAGGGTTGAACACTGAAGCTTTCTTT.

The CDR3 DNA is TGCGCCAGCAGCCAAGACAGGGGAGTTTCCTCCTACGAGCAGTACTTC. Its translation is CASSQDRGVSSYEQYF. The gene calls are TRBV4-1 and TRBJ2-7, with D possibly TRBD1 on 6 matching bases. Germline values: CDR1 MGHRA, CDR2 YSYEKL. The CDR3 has 16 residues. Trimming removed 0 bases at V and 0 bases at J, with 12 bases between.

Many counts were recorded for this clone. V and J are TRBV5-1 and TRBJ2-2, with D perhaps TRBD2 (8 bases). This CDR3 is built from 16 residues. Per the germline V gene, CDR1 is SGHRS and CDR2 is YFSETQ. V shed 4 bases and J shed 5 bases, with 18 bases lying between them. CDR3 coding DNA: TGCGCCAGCAGCGTTGACAGGGCGGGAGGAACCGGGGAGCTGTTTTTT. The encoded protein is CASSVDRAGGTGELFF.

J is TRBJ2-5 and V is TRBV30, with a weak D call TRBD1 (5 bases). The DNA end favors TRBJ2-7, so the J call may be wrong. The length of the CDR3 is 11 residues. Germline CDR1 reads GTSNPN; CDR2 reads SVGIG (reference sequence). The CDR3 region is CAWSQDSEQYF. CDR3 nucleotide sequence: TGTGCCTGGAGCCAAGACAGCGAGCAGTACTTC.

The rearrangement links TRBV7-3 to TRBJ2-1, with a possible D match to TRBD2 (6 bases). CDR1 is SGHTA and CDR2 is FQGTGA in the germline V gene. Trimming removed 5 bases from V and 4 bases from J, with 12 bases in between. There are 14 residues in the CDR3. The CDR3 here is CASSRSGLYNEQFF. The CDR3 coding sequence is TGTGCCAGCAGCCGGTCGGGACTGTACAATGAGCAGTTCTTC.

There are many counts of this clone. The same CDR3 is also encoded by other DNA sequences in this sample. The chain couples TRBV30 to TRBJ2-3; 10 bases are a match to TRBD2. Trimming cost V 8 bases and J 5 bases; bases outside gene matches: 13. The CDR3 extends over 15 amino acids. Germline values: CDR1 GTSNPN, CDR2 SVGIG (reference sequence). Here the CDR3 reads CARGGSGRAVDTQYF. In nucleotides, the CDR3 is TGTGCCCGGGGAGGGAGCGGGAGGGCAGTAGATACGCAGTATTTT.

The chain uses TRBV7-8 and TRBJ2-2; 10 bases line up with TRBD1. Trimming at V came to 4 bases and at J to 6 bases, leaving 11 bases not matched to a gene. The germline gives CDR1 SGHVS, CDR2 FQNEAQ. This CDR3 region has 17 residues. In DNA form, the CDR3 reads TGTGCCAGCAGCTCGAATCCGGGACAGGGGATTGCCGGGGAGCTGTTTTTT. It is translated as CASSSNPGQGIAGELFF.

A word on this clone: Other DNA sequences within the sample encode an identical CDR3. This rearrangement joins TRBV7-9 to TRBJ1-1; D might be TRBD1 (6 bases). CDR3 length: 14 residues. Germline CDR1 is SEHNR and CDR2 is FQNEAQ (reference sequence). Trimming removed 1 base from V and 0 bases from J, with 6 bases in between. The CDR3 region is CASSLGGLNTEAFF. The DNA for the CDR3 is TGTGCCAGCAGCTTAGGGGGGCTGAACACTGAAGCTTTCTTT. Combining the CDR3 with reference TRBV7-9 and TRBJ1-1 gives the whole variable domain DTGVSQNPRHKITKRGQNVTFRCDPISEHNRLYWYRQTLGQGPEFLTYFQNEAQLEKSRLLSDRFSAERPKGSFSTLEIQRTEQGDSAMYLCASSLGGLNTEAFFGQGTRLTVV.

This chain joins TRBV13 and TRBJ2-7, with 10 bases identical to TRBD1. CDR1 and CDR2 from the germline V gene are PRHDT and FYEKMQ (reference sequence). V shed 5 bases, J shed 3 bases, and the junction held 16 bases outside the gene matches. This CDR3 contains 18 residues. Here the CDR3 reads CASSRKGFRDRGSYEQYF. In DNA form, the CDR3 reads TGTGCCAGCAGCCGCAAAGGTTTCCGGGACAGGGGCAGCTACGAGCAGTACTTC.

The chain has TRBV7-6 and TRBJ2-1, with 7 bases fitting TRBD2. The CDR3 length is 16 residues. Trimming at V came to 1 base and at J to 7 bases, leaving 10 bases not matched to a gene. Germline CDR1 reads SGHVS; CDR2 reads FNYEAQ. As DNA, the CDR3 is TGTGCCAGCAGCTTAGGGGGCGGGAGTTTTGTTAATGAGCAGTTCTTC. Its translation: CASSLGGGSFVNEQFF.

CDR3 in DNA: TGTGCCATCAGTGGCCCCCAGAACACTGAAGCTTTCTTT. Amino acids: CAISGPQNTEAFF. The J gene is TRBJ1-1, the V gene TRBV10-3; D is unresolved. The CDR3 is 13 amino acids. Per the germline V gene, CDR1 is ENHRY and CDR2 is SYGVKD. V was cut by 4 bases and J by 1 base, with 7 bases left in between.

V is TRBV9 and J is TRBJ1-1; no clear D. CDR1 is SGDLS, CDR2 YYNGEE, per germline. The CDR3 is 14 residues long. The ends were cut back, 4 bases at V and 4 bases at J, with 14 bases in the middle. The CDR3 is CASSPGPSGTEAFF. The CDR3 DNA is TGTGCCAGCAGCCCCGGTCCGTCTGGCACTGAAGCTTTCTTT.

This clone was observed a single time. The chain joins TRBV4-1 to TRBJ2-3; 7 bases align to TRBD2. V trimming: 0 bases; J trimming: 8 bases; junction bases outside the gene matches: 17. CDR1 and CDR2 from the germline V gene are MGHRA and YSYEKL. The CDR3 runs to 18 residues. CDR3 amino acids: CASSQDEEIAGPPGTQYF. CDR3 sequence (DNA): TGCGCCAGCAGCCAAGATGAGGAAATAGCGGGTCCTCCCGGTACGCAGTATTTT.